This T cell receptor beta chain was obtained from a study of blood T cells in healthy people across ages. Next came a second PCR, run for roughly 7 to 12 cycles, which used a sample-barcoded 5' primer along with a J-beta primer mix. TCRdb independently ran MiXCR on the 5' RACE reads; one entry per CDR3 protein. The sample includes over 600,000 distinct CDR3 sequences, about half of them seen just once. This clonotype was found a few times. This sequence originates from a man older than 75 in good health. The sample comprised blood.

CDR3 residues: CASSGGYGYTF. The CDR3 nucleotides are TGTGCCAGCAGCGGGGGTTATGGCTACACCTTC. The chain has TRBV27 and TRBJ1-2, with D perhaps TRBD1 (5 bases). The CDR3 has 11 amino acids. The V and J ends lost 6 bases and 5 bases respectively, with 7 bases between them. Germline loops: CDR1 MNHEY, CDR2 SMNVEV (reference sequence).